The text below deals with one T cell receptor (beta chain). Just one base apart from a much larger clone, this may be a read error. This sample is drawn from a study of T cells after yellow fever vaccination. This CDR3 is 15 amino acids long. Germline V gives CDR1 MGHRA, CDR2 YSYEKL. V shed 6 bases, J shed 5 bases, and the junction held 12 bases outside the gene matches. MiXCR was run by TCRdb on the 5' RACE reads, yielding one entry per CDR3 protein. The table records over 110,000 distinct CDR3 sequences, over 7% of them present only once. This clonotype was sampled from a young man who received the YFV17D yellow fever vaccine. Source: CD4+ T cells sorted from PBMCs, taken 5 days after the yellow fever booster vaccination. This sequence joins TRBV4-1 and TRBJ1-1; 7 bases line up with TRBD1. CDR3 DNA: TGCGCCAGCAGACAAACCGGGACAGTAAAAACTGAAGCTTTCTTT. Its protein is CASRQTGTVKTEAFF.